This TCR beta chain was found in a study of shared T cell receptors in the human thymus. Libraries were prepared by immunoSEQ multiplex PCR; TCRdb keeps only in-frame clonotypes and omits some of them. Of more than 550,000 clones in the sample, 70% to 90% are singletons; the top ten hold over 0.008%. The CDR3 is 16 amino acids. The V gene end was trimmed by 5 bases and the J gene end by 8 bases; junction bases not matched to a gene: 16. Germline loops: CDR1 SGHTA, CDR2 FQGTGA. These data were also reused for a study on human thymus T cells. Turning to that study: Congenital heart defects were the reason for the corrective surgery that the donors, healthy Finnish infants, were having. The thymus tissue came from resections taken during corrective heart surgery. Related research described thymic repertoires that were highly overlapping among unrelated individuals.

The specimen sequenced was thymocytes. The receptor was isolated from a girl younger than two with a congenital heart defect. The chain combines TRBV7-3 with TRBJ2-5; 8 bases are a match to TRBD2. CDR3 loop: CASSPRWRGARRTQYF. In DNA form, the CDR3 reads TGTGCCAGCAGCCCACGGTGGCGGGGGGCCAGGCGAACCCAGTACTTC.